Many counts were recorded for the clone carrying this TCR beta chain. What it binds is unknown. One entry per CDR3 protein results from TCRdb running MiXCR on the reads. Of 310,000 or so distinct CDR3 sequences detected, approximately 8.9% appear once; the ten largest clones hold less than 3%. This sample is part of a study of T cell repertoires in cytomegalovirus infection. Overall study context: Matching HLA type and CMV infection were both indicated by public TCR beta signatures.

Overall study results and limits: HLA-C-restricted CMV clonotypes gave the most frequent clonotype in two of eight donors. Individuals carrying CMV plus the relevant HLA were identified by cumulative frequency of public TCR beta families.

V dropped 1 base and J dropped 1 base, with 10 bases sitting between them. CDR3 size: 16 residues. The germline gives CDR1 SEHNR, CDR2 FQNEAQ (reference sequence). Sequenced input: PBMCs. This receptor was taken from a human donor in good health (CMV status not recorded). Some clones in this sample may be carry-over from other donors' samples. V gene TRBV7-9 combines with J gene TRBJ2-2; unclear D gene. The CDR3 DNA reads TGTGCCAGCAGCTTAGTGGTATTCCAGAACACCGGGGAGCTGTTTTTT. As protein: CASSLVVFQNTGELFF. Variable domain in full (rest from reference TRBV7-9 and TRBJ2-2): DTGVSQNPRHKITKRGQNVTFRCDPISEHNRLYWYRQTLGQGPEFLTYFQNEAQLEKSRLLSDRFSAERPKGSFSTLEIQRTEQGDSAMYLCASSLVVFQNTGELFFGEGSRLTVL.